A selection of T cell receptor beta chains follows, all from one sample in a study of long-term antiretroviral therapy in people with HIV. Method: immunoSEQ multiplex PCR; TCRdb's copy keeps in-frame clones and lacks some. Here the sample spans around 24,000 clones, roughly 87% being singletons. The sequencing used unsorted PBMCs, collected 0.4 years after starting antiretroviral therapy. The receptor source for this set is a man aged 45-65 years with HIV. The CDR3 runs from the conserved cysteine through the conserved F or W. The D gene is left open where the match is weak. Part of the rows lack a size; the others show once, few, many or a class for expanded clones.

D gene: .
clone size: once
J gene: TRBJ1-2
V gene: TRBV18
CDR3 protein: CASSPVPGVYGYTF
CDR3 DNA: TGTGCCAGCTCACCAGTCCCGGGGGTCTATGGCTACACCTTC

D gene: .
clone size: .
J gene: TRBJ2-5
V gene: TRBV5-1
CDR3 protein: CASSLYDVSQETQYF
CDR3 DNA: TGCGCCAGCAGCTTGTATGACGTCAGCCAAGAGACCCAGTACTTC

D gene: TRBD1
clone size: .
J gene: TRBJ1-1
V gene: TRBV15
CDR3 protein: CATAAGTANPGGTEAFF
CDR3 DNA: TGTGCCACAGCCGCCGGGACAGCGAATCCGGGGGGCACTGAAGCTTTCTTT

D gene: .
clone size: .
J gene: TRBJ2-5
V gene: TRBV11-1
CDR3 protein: CASSLQRETQYF
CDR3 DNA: TGTGCCAGCAGCTTACAAAGGGAGACCCAGTACTTC

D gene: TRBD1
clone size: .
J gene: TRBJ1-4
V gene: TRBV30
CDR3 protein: CAWRPQGPATNEKLFF
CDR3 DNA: TGTGCCTGGAGGCCACAGGGGCCCGCAACTAATGAAAAACTGTTTTTT

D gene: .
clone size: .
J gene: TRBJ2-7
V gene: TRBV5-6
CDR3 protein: CASSDGTSYEQYF
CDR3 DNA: TGTGCCAGCAGCGACGGGACAAGCTACGAGCAGTACTTC

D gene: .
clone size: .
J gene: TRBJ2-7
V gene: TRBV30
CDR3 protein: CAWSRVAGEQYF
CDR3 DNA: TGTGCCTGGAGTAGGGTGGCCGGCGAGCAGTACTTC

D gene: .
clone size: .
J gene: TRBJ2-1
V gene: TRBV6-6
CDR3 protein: CASSYEGSSYNEQFF
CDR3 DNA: TGTGCCAGCAGTTACGAGGGGAGCTCCTACAATGAGCAGTTCTTC

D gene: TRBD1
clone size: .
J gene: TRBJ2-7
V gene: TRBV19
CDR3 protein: CASSIAQGAPYEQYF
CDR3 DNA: TGTGCCAGTAGTATAGCACAGGGGGCCCCCTACGAGCAGTACTTC

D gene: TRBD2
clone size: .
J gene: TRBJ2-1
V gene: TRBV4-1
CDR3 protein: CASSPLTSGGSSSYNEQFF
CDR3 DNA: TGCGCCAGCAGCCCCCTGACTAGCGGGGGATCAAGCTCCTACAATGAGCAGTTCTTC

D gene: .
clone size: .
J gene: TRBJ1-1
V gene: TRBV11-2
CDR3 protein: CASSFPGVDTEAFF
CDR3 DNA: TGTGCCAGCAGCTTTCCGGGGGTGGACACTGAAGCTTTCTTT

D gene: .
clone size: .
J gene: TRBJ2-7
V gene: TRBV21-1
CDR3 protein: CASSKDWGDRPYEQYF
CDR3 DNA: TGTGCCAGCAGCAAAGACTGGGGGGACAGGCCCTACGAGCAGTACTTC

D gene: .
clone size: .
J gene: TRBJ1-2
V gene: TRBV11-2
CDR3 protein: CASSLQGPNYGYTF
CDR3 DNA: TGTGCCAGCAGCTTACAGGGGCCTAACTATGGCTACACCTTC

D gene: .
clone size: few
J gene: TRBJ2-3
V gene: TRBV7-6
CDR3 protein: CASSPEIGGVDTQYF
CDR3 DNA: TGTGCCAGCAGCCCTGAAATAGGCGGGGTAGATACGCAGTATTTT

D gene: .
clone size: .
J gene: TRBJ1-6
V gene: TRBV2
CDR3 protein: CASNHGPWDNSPLHF
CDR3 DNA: TGTGCCAGCAACCACGGCCCCTGGGATAATTCACCCCTCCACTTT

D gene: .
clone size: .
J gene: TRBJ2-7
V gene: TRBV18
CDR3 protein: CASSPTRDHEQYF
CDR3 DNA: TGTGCCAGCTCACCAACCAGGGACCACGAGCAGTACTTC

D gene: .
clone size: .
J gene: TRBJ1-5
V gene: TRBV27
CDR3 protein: CASSPDGVLFKPQHF
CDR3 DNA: TGTGCCAGCAGCCCGGACGGTGTCCTCTTCAAGCCCCAGCATTTT

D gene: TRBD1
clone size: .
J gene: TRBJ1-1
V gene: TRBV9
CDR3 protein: CASSGGSGGRTEAFF
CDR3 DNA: TGTGCCAGCAGCGGAGGGTCAGGGGGCAGGACTGAAGCTTTCTTT

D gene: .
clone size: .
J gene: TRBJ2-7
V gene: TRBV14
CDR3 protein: CASSRLDSSYEQYF
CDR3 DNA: TGTGCCAGCAGCCGCCTGGACAGTTCCTACGAGCAGTACTTC

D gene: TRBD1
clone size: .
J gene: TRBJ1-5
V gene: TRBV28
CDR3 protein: CASSFSDRVSNQPQHF
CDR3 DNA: TGTGCCAGCAGTTTCTCGGACAGGGTTAGCAATCAGCCCCAGCATTTT

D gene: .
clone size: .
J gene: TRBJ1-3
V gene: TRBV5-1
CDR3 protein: CASSLGGYSGNTIYF
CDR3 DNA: TGCGCCAGCAGCTTGGGGGGCTACTCTGGAAACACCATATATTTT

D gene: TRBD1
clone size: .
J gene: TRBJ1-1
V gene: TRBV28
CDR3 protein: CASSSFLQGKGGKAFF
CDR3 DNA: TGTGCCAGCAGTTCGTTCCTACAGGGGAAGGGAGGGAAAGCTTTCTTT

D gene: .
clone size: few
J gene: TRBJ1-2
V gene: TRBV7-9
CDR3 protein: CASSLAGWDGYTF
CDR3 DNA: TGTGCCAGCAGCTTGGCAGGGTGGGATGGCTACACCTTC

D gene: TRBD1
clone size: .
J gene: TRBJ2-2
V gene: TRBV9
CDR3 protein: CASSISSGAGGIPGELFF
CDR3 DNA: TGTGCCAGCAGCATCAGTTCGGGGGCAGGGGGCATTCCCGGGGAGCTGTTTTTT

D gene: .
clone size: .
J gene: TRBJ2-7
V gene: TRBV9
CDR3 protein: CASSVGMSYEQYF
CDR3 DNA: TGTGCCAGCAGCGTGGGGATGAGCTACGAGCAGTACTTC

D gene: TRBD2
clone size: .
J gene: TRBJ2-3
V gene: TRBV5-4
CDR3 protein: CASSSLSWGSGGSTDTQYF
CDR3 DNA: TGTGCCAGCAGCTCGCTGAGTTGGGGTAGCGGGGGTTCCACAGATACGCAGTATTTT

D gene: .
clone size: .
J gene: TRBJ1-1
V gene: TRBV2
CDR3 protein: CASSQFGLGMNTEAFF
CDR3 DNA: TGTGCCAGCAGCCAATTCGGGCTGGGTATGAACACTGAAGCTTTCTTT

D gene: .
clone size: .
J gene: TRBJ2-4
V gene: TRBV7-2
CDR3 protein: CASSTRPGANIQYF
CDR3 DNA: TGTGCCAGCAGCACCCGGCCAGGGGCGAACATTCAGTACTTC

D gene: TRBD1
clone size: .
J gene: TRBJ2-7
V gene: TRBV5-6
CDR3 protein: CASSSDPGGYEQYF
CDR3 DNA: TGTGCCAGCAGCTCGGACCCAGGGGGCTACGAGCAGTACTTC

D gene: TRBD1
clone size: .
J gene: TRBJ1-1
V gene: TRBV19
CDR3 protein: CASSMTGTVEAFF
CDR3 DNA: TGTGCCAGTAGTATGACCGGGACAGTAGAAGCTTTCTTT

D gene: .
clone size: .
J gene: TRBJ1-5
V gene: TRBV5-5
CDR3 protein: CASSLTSFGNQPQHF
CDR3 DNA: TGTGCCAGCAGCCTGACATCTTTTGGCAATCAGCCCCAGCATTTT

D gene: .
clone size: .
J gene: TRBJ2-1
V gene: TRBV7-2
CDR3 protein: CASSLFTGGGNEQFF
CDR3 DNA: TGTGCCAGCAGCTTATTTACTGGGGGCGGGAATGAGCAGTTCTTC

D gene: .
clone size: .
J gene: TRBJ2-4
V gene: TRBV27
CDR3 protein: CASSFTSLIAKNIQYF
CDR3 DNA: TGTGCCAGCAGTTTTACCTCGTTGATAGCCAAAAACATTCAGTACTTC

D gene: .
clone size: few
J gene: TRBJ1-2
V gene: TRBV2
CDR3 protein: CASSGLGRFYGYTF
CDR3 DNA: TGTGCCAGCAGTGGATTGGGCCGATTCTATGGCTACACCTTC

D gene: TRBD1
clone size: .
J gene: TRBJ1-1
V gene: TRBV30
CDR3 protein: CAWTRTGGRSTEAFF
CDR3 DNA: TGTGCCTGGACTAGGACAGGGGGACGCTCCACTGAAGCTTTCTTT

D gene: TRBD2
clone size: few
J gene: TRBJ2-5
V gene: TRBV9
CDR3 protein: CASSVGGAGDSETQYF
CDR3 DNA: TGTGCCAGCAGCGTAGGTGGCGCGGGGGATTCAGAGACCCAGTACTTC

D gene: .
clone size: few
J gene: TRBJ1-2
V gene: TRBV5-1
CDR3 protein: CASSWSGGGYTF
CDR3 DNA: TGCGCCAGCAGCTGGAGTGGGGGTGGCTACACCTTC

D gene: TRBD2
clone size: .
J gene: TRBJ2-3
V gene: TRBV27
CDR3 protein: CASTPRRSGGTDTQYF
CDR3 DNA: TGTGCCAGCACCCCCAGAAGGTCGGGAGGGACAGATACGCAGTATTTT